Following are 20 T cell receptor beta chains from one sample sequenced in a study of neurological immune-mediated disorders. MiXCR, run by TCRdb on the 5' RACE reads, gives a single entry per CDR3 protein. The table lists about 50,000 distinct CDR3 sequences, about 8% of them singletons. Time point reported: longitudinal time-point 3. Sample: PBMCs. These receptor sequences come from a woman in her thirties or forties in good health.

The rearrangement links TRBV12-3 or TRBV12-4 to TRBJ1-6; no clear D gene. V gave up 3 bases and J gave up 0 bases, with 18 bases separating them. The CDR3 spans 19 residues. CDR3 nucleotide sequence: TGTGCCAGCAGTTTTCGGACCCCGGGCGCGAGCTCCTATAATTCACCCCTCCACTTT. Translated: CASSFRTPGASSYNSPLHF.

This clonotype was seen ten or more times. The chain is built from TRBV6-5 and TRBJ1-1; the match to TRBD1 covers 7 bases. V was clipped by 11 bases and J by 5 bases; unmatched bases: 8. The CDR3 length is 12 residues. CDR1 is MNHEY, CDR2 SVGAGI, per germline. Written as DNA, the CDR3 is TGTGCCGGGAGGACAGGTTCAACTGAAGCTTTCTTT. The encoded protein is CAGRTGSTEAFF.

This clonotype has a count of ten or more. The DNA of the CDR3 is TGTGCCAGCAGCTTACAGGGGTCCCATGGCTACACCTTC. It codes for CASSLQGSHGYTF. The V gene is TRBV11-2, the J gene TRBJ1-2; tentative D call: TRBD1 (6 bases). From germline, CDR1 is SGHAT and CDR2 FQNNGV. V lost 2 bases, J lost 6 bases, and 10 bases lay in between. There are 13 residues in the CDR3.

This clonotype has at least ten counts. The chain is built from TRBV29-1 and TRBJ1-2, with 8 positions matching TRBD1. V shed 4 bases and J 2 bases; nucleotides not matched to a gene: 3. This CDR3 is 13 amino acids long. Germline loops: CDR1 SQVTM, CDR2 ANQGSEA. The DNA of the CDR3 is TGCAGCGTTGTCCAGGGGGCGAACTATGGCTACACCTTC. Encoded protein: CSVVQGANYGYTF.

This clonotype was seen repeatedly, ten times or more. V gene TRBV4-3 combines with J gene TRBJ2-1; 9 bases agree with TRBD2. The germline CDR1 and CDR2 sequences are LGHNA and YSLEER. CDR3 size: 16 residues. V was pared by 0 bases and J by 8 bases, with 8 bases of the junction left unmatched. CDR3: CASSQDNWREGDEQFF. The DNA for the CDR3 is TGCGCCAGCAGCCAAGATAATTGGCGGGAGGGCGATGAGCAGTTCTTC.

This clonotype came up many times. The CDR3 reads CSARRDAPPDTQYF. CDR3 nucleotides: TGCAGTGCTAGGCGGGATGCACCCCCAGATACGCAGTATTTT. V and J are TRBV20-1 and TRBJ2-3; weak D call: TRBD2 (6 bases). Germline V gene sequence: CDR1 DFQATT, CDR2 SNEGSKA (reference sequence). The V end lost 3 bases, the J end lost 4 bases, and 14 bases lay between the germline ends. The CDR3 is 14 amino acids.

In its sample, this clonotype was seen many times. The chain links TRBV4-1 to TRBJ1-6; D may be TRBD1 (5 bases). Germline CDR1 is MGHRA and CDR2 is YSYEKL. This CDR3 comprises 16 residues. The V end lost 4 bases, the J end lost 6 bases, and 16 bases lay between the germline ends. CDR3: CASSRGRQGINSPLHF. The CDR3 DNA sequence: TGCGCCAGCAGCCGAGGGAGGCAGGGAATTAATTCACCCCTCCACTTT.

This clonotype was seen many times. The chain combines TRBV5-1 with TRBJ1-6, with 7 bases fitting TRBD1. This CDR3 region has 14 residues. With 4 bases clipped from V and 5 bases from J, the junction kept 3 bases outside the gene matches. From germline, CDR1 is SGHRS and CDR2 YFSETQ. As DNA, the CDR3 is TGCGCCAGCAGCGTACAGGGGAATAATTCACCCCTCCACTTT. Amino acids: CASSVQGNNSPLHF.

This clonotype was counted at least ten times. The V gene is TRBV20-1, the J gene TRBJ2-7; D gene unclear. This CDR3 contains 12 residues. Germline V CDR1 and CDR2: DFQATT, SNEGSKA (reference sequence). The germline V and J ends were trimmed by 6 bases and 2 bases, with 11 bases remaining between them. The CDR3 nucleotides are TGCAGTGCCATTTTAACCCCCTACGAGCAGTACTTC. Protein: CSAILTPYEQYF.

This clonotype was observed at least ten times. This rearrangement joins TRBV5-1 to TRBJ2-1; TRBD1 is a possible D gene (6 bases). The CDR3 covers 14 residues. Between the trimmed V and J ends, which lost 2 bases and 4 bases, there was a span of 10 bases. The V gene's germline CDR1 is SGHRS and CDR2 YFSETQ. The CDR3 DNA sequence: TGCGCCAGCAGCTTAGGACAGAATTACAATGAGCAGTTCTTC. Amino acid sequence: CASSLGQNYNEQFF.

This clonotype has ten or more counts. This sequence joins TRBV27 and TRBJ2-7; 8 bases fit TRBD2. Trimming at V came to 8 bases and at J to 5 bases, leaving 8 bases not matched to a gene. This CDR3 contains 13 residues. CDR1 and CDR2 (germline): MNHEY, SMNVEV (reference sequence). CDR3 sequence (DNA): TGTGCCAGCCGGGGGGGGCGCAAGGACGAGCAGTACTTC. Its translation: CASRGGRKDEQYF.

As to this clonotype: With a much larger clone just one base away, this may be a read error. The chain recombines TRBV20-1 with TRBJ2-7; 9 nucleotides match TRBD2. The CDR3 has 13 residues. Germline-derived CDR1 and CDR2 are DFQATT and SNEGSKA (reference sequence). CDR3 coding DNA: TGCAGTGCCTCGGGACTAGCCCCGGACGACCAGTACTTC. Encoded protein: CSASGLAPDDQYF.

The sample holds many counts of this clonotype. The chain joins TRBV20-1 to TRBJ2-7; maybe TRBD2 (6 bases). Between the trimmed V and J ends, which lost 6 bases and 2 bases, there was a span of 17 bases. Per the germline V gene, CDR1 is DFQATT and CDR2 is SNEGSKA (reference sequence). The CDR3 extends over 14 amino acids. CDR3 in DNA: TGCAGTGCCATCGCGCCGGGACTCACCTACGAGCAGTACTTC. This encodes CSAIAPGLTYEQYF.

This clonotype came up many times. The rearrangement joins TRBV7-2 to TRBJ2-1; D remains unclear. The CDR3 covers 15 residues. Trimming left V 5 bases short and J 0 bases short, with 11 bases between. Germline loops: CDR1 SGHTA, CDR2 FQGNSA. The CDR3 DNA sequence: TGTGCCAGCAGCCTCGACCAGAACTCCTACAATGAGCAGTTCTTC. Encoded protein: CASSLDQNSYNEQFF.

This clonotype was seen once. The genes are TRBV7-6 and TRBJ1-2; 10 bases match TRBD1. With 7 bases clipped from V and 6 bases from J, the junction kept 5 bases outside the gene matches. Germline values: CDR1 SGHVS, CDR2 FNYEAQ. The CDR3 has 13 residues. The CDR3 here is CASTRGTGDGYTF. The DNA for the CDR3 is TGTGCCAGCACCCGGGGGACAGGGGATGGCTACACCTTC.

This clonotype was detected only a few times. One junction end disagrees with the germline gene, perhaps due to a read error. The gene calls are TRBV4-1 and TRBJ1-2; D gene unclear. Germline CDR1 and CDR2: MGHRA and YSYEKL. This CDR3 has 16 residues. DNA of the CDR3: TGCGCCAGCAGCCAAGAGCAGTCGACTCCTAAATATGGCTACACCTTC. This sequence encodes CASSQEQSTPKYGYTF.

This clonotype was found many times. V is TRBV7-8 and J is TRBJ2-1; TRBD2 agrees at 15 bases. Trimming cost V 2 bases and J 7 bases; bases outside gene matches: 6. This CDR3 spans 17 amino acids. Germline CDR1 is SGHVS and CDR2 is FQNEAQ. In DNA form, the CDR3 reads TGTGCCAGCAGCTTACCCGGGACTAGCGGGAGGAGGAATGAGCAGTTCTTC. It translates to CASSLPGTSGRRNEQFF.

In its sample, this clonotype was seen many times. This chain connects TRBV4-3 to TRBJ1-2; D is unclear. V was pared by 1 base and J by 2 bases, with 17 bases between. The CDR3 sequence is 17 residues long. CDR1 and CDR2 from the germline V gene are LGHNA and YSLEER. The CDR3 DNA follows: TGCGCCAGCAGCCAAGGGGCGGCCGGCGATCGCAACTATGGCTACACCTTC. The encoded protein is CASSQGAAGDRNYGYTF.

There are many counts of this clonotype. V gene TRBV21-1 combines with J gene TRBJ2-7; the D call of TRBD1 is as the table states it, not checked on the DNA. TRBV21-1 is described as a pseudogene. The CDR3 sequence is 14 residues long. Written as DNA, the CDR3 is TGTGCCAGCAGCAAAGTTACAGGGCGGTACGAGCAGTACTTC. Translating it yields CASSKVTGRYEQYF.

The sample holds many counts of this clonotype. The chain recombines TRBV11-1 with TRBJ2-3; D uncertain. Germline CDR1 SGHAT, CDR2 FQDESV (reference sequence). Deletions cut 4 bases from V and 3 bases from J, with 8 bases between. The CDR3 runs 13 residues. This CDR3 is CASSSYFTDTQYF. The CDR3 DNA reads TGTGCCAGCAGCTCCTATTTTACAGATACGCAGTATTTT.